This T cell receptor beta chain was identified in a study of regulatory T cells in long-lasting Graves disease. This CDR3 has 18 amino acids. The V segment lost 6 bases and the J segment 7 bases; nucleotides outside the gene matches: 15. The V gene's germline CDR1 is MDHEN and CDR2 SYDVKM. Through Arm-PCR of CDR3 regions and iRepertoire HTBI primers, TCR beta libraries were built. TCRdb reprocessed the multiplex PCR reads via MiXCR and lists one record per CDR3 protein. This table has 510,000 or so distinct CDR3 sequences, around 11% appearing once. Indicated time point: newly diagnosed GD, antithyroid drugs for less than 3 months. After RNA was extracted from PBMCs, the TCR library was made from it. These data were also filed under a second study, of T cells in Graves' hyperthyroidism and ophthalmopathy.

The clonotype was recovered from a woman in her 30s with Graves disease. The V call is TRBV28, the J call TRBJ2-3, with 14 bases matching TRBD2. Sample: peripheral blood mononuclear cells (PBMCs), taken at new diagnosis, from a patient treated with antithyroid drugs. CDR3 sequence reads: CASRGALGLAGDSNTQYF. CDR3 in DNA: TGTGCCAGCAGGGGGGCCTTGGGACTAGCGGGAGATTCAAATACGCAGTATTTT.